The clone carrying this TCR beta chain was detected once. Germline CDR1 and CDR2: MNHEY and SVGAGI. The CDR3 has 15 amino acids. Trimming removed 0 bases at V and 4 bases at J, with 13 bases between. The data stem from a study of shared clonotypes between healthy human individuals. Each subset's genomic DNA was shared equally among a number of immunoSEQ plates. TCRdb's copy holds only in-frame clones and misses some; the assay was immunoSEQ multiplex PCR. The sample contains around 690,000 clones, around 90% of which appear only once. Combination of CD45RO+ cells with CCR7-negative CD45RA+ TemRA cells was used for CD8 memory.

Sequenced: memory CD8+ T cells from PBMCs. The subset was: CD45RO+ cells pooled with CCR7-negative TemRA cells. The receptor was isolated from a man younger than 35 in good health. Some clones in this sample may be carry-over from other donors' samples. The chain carries TRBV6-5 and TRBJ2-7; unclear D gene. Here the CDR3 reads CASSYSVTMPYEQYF. CDR3 DNA: TGTGCCAGCAGTTACTCGGTAACTATGCCGTACGAGCAGTACTTC.